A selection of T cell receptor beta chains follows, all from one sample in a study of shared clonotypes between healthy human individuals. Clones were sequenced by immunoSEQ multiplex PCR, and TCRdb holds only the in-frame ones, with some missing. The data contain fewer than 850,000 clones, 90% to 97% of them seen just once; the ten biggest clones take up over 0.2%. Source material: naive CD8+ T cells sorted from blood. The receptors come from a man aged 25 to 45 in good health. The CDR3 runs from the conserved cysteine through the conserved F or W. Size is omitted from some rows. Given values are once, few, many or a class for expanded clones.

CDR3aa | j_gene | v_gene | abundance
CASSEGRALPGGEQFF | TRBJ2-1 | TRBV2 | .
CASRSDRVYGYTF | TRBJ1-2 | TRBV5-6 | .
CSVAHRTGRKDEQYF | TRBJ2-7 | TRBV29-1 | .
CASSESGTGGDEQYF | TRBJ2-7 | TRBV10-2 | .
CASSQVTDRSYEQYF | TRBJ2-7 | TRBV4-1 | .
CASSPDREAFF | TRBJ1-1 | TRBV28 | .
CASSLGGLNTEAFF | TRBJ1-1 | TRBV5-8 | .
CASSYWGDPGPNYGYTF | TRBJ1-2 | TRBV5-5 | once
CASKLDREYSYEQYF | TRBJ2-7 | TRBV6-6 | .
CASSYGQGRVYEQYF | TRBJ2-7 | TRBV6-5 | .
CSVVIRSSWTYNEQFF | TRBJ2-1 | TRBV29-1 | .